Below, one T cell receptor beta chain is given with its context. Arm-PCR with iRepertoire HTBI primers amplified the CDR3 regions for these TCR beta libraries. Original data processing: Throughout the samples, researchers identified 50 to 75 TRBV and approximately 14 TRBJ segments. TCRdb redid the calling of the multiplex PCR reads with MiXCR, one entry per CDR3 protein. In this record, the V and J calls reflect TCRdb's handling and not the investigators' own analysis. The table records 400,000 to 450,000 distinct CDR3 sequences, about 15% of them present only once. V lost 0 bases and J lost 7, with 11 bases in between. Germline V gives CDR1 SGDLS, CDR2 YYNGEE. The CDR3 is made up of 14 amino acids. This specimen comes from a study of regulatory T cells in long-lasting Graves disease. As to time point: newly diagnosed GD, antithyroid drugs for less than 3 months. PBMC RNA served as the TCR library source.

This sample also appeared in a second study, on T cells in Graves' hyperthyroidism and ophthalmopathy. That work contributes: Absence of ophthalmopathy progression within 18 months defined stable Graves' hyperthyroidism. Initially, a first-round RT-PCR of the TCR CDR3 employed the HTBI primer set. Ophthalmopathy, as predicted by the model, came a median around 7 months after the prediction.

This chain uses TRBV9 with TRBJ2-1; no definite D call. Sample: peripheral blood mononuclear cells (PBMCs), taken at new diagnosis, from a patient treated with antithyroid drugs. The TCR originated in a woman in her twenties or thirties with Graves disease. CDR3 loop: CASSVVGNRNEQFF. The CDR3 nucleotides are TGTGCCAGCAGCGTAGTTGGCAACAGAAATGAGCAGTTCTTC. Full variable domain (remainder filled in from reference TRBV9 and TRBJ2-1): DSGVTQTPKHLITATGQRVTLRCSPRSGDLSVYWYQQSLDQGLQFLIQYYNGEERAKGNILERFSAQQFPDLHSELNLSSLELGDSALYFCASSVVGNRNEQFFGPGTRLTVL.